This T cell receptor beta chain was sequenced during a study of blood T cell repertoires in COVID-19. Germline V gives CDR1 SGHTA, CDR2 FQGNSA. The V end lost 4 bases, the J end lost 0 bases, and 7 bases lay between the germline ends. This CDR3 is 14 amino acids long. Measured with immunoSEQ multiplex PCR; TCRdb has only the in-frame clones, and not every one. The sample consists of roughly 260,000 clones, around 90% of them appearing once. The rearrangement links TRBV7-2 to TRBJ1-5; D unresolved. This TCR came from a woman between 50 and 59 years old who had recovered from COVID-19. The sample consisted of peripheral blood. DNA of the CDR3: TGTGCCAGCAGCTCCCCATTTAGCAATCAGCCCCAGCATTTT. This translates into CASSSPFSNQPQHF.